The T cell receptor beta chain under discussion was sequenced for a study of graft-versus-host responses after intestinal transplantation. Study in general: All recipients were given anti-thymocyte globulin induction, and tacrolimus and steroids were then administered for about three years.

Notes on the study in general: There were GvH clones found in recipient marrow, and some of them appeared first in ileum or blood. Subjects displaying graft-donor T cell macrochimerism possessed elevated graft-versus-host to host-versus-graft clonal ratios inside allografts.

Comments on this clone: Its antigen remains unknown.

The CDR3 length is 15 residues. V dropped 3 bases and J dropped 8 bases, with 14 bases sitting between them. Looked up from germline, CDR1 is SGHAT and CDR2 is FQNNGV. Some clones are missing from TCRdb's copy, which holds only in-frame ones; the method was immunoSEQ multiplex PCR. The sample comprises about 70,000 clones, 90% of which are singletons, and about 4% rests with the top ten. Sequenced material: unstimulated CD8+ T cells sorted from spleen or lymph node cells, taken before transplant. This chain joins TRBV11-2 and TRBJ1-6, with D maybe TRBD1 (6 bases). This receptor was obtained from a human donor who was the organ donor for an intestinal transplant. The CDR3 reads CASSFLGGDDSPLHF. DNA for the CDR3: TGTGCCAGCAGCTTTTTAGGGGGAGACGATTCACCCCTCCACTTT.